The 15 T cell receptor beta chains given below trace back to one sample, sequenced in a study of shared clonotypes between healthy human individuals. Sequencing used immunoSEQ multiplex PCR; TCRdb keeps in-frame clones, though not all of them. The sample has around 980,000 clones; around 82% are singletons. The sample consisted of memory CD4+ T cells from PBMCs. Subset described: CD45RA-negative fraction. These receptors were obtained from a man younger than 35 in good health. Some clones in this sample may be carry-over from other donors' samples.

V gene TRBV6-6 combines with J gene TRBJ2-2; 8 bases match TRBD2. This CDR3 region has 14 residues. Germline V gene data show CDR1 as MNHNY and CDR2 as SVGAGI (reference sequence). V shed 8 bases, J shed 1 base, and the junction held 3 bases outside the gene matches. CDR3: CASCREGNTGELFF. The CDR3 DNA reads as TGTGCCAGCTGCCGGGAGGGGAACACCGGGGAGCTGTTTTTT.

This clone was detected a few times. The rearrangement links TRBV7-2 to TRBJ2-1; 8 bases line up with TRBD2. Germline CDR1 is SGHTA and CDR2 is FQGNSA. The V gene end was trimmed by 2 bases and the J gene end by 6 bases; junction bases not matched to a gene: 9. The CDR3 covers 16 residues. The CDR3 loop is CASSLFLAGAGNEQFF. CDR3 nucleotides: TGTGCCAGCAGCTTATTCCTAGCGGGTGCAGGCAATGAGCAGTTCTTC. Full variable domain (rest looked up from reference TRBV7-2 and TRBJ2-1): GAGVSQSPSNKVTEKGKDVELRCDPISGHTALYWYRQSLGQGLEFLIYFQGNSAPDKSGLPSDRFSAERTGGSVSTLTIQRTQQEDSAVYLCASSLFLAGAGNEQFFGPGTRLTVL.

The chain has TRBV28 and TRBJ1-2; 8 nucleotides match TRBD1. With 6 bases clipped from V and 6 bases from J, the junction kept 6 bases outside the gene matches. Germline CDR1 MDHEN, CDR2 SYDVKM. The CDR3 spans 13 residues. The CDR3 nucleotides are TGTGCCAGCAGACCAGAGGACAGGGATGGCTACACCTTC. Amino acid sequence: CASRPEDRDGYTF.

V is TRBV6-5 and J is TRBJ1-1, with D uncertain. CDR3 length: 14 residues. The germline gives CDR1 MNHEY, CDR2 SVGAGI. V was trimmed by 2 bases and J by 7 bases, leaving 14 bases between them. The CDR3 sequence is CASSYQADLGEAFF. In nucleotides, the CDR3 is TGTGCCAGCAGTTACCAGGCCGACCTTGGTGAAGCTTTCTTT.

This chain joins TRBV30 and TRBJ2-7; D gene uncertain. V was pared by 1 base and J by 6 bases, with 7 bases between. The CDR3 totals 11 residues. Germline CDR1 and CDR2: GTSNPN and SVGIG (reference sequence). The CDR3: CAWSANTEQYF. For the CDR3, the DNA is TGTGCCTGGAGTGCAAACACCGAGCAGTACTTC.

The count of this clone is one. The chain joins TRBV19 to TRBJ2-5; no firm D call. The length of the CDR3 is 13 residues. Germline V gives CDR1 LNHDA, CDR2 SQIVND (reference sequence). Trimming cost V 7 bases and J 5 bases, with 14 bases left between them. The DNA for the CDR3 is TGTGCCAGTACCCCCCCGGCAAGTGAGACCCAGTACTTC. Protein: CASTPPASETQYF.

This sequence joins TRBV28 and TRBJ2-6; D gene unclear. This CDR3 contains 16 residues. Germline CDR1 MDHEN, CDR2 SYDVKM. V lost 3 bases, J lost 0 bases, and 9 bases lay in between. CDR3 bases: TGTGCCAGCAGTTTGACGGAACCCTCTGGGGCCAACGTCCTGACTTTC. It is translated as CASSLTEPSGANVLTF. Combining the CDR3 with reference TRBV28 and TRBJ2-6 gives the whole variable domain DVKVTQSSRYLVKRTGEKVFLECVQDMDHENMFWYRQDPGLGLRLIYFSYDVKMKEKGDIPEGYSVSREKKERFSLILESASTNQTSMYLCASSLTEPSGANVLTFGAGSRLTVL.

This clone was recorded at least ten times. V usage is TRBV4-3 and J usage is TRBJ2-7; D ambiguous. V was clipped by 0 bases and J by 2 bases, with 11 bases between them. This CDR3 has 15 residues. From germline, CDR1 is LGHNA and CDR2 YSLEER. This CDR3 reads CASSQDYGVTYEQYF. Here the CDR3 DNA reads TGCGCCAGCAGCCAAGATTACGGAGTGACCTACGAGCAGTACTTC.

This clone has only one observation. The chain combines TRBV28 with TRBJ1-4; no firm D call. The V end was cut by 4 bases, the J end by 8 bases, with 14 bases between. The CDR3 length is 14 residues. Germline values: CDR1 MDHEN, CDR2 SYDVKM. The CDR3 spells CASSSTRRREKLFF. The CDR3 DNA is TGTGCCAGCAGTTCGACCCGGCGGAGAGAAAAACTGTTTTTT.

The J gene is TRBJ1-2, the V gene TRBV7-2; maybe TRBD1 (5 bases). Germline-derived CDR1 and CDR2 are SGHTA and FQGNSA. CDR3 length: 13 amino acids. V dropped 2 bases and J dropped 10 bases, with 14 bases sitting between them. This CDR3 is CASSLSRDRSYTF. The CDR3 DNA follows: TGTGCCAGCAGCTTAAGTAGGGACCGATCCTACACCTTC.

This clone was seen repeatedly, ten times or more. The V and J genes are TRBV5-1 and TRBJ2-7; possible D gene TRBD1, 6 bases. The CDR3 loop spans 19 amino acids. Deletions cut 0 bases from V and 1 base from J, with 23 bases between. Germline V lookup: CDR1 SGHRS, CDR2 YFSETQ. The CDR3 bases are TGCGCCAGCAGCTTGGCCCCCTTTCTTCGACAGGAGGCTTCCTACGAGCAGTACTTC. Amino acid sequence: CASSLAPFLRQEASYEQYF.

This sequence joins TRBV6-6 and TRBJ2-3; 8 bases agree with TRBD2. CDR3 size: 16 residues. The trim removed 0 bases at V and 5 bases at J, leaving 7 bases unmatched. The germline CDR1 and CDR2 sequences are MNHNY and SVGAGI (reference sequence). Here the CDR3 reads CASSYSGGRQGDTQYF. CDR3 DNA: TGTGCCAGCAGTTACTCGGGCGGGAGGCAAGGAGATACGCAGTATTTT.

As for this clone: Other DNA sequences in this sample translate to the same CDR3. The chain carries TRBV4-3 and TRBJ1-2; 10 nucleotides align to TRBD1. Per the germline V gene, CDR1 is LGHNA and CDR2 is YSLEER. CDR3 length: 17 amino acids. The ends lost 3 bases at V and 6 bases at J; junction bases unmatched: 13. The CDR3: CASSHNPSWDRGDGYTF. The CDR3 region has the DNA TGCGCCAGCAGCCATAACCCGTCATGGGACAGGGGAGATGGCTACACCTTC.

The chain couples TRBV5-1 to TRBJ2-2, with 8 bases lining up with TRBD2. CDR1 SGHRS and CDR2 YFSETQ come from the germline V gene. Trimming cost V 2 bases and J 5 bases; bases outside gene matches: 8. This CDR3 has 16 residues. CDR3 coding DNA: TGCGCCAGCAGCTTCGGCGCGGGAGGTATTACCGGGGAGCTGTTTTTT. Translating gives CASSFGAGGITGELFF.

The chain couples TRBV14 to TRBJ1-3; D not certain. The germline CDR1 and CDR2 sequences are SGHDN and FVKESK. Trimming cost V 1 base and J 2 bases, with 6 bases left between them. This CDR3 is 14 amino acids long. Here the CDR3 reads CASSQGWAGNTIYF. CDR3 nucleotides: TGTGCCAGCAGCCAAGGGTGGGCTGGAAACACCATATATTTT.